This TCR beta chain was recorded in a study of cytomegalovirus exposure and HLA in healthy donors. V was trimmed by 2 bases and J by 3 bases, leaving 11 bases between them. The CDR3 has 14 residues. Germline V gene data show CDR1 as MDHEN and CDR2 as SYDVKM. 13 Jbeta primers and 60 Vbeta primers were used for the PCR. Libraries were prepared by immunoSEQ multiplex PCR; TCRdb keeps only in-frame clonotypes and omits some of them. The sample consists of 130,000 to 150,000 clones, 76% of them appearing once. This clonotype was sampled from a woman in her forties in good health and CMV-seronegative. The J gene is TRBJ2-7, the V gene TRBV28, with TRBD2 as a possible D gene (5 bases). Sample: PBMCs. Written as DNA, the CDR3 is TGTGCCAGCAGTTTAGGGAGTCTATTCTACGAGCAGTACTTC. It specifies CASSLGSLFYEQYF.